This T cell receptor beta chain was recovered during a study of CD8+ T cells in alopecia areata. Investigators isolated RNA and reverse transcribed it into cDNA to act as the sequencing template. The protocol was immunoSEQ multiplex PCR, while the TCRdb copy is restricted to in-frame clones and leaves out a portion. The sample shows 150,000 or so clones, approximately 45% of them seen only once. Trimming took 1 base from V and 6 from J, leaving 16 bases between them. This CDR3 contains 16 residues. Germline values: CDR1 SEHNR, CDR2 FQNEAQ (reference sequence). Separation by sorting yielded CD4+ and CD8+ T cells from PBMCs.

The chain employs TRBV7-9 and TRBJ1-5; D unclear. Sequencing was performed on CD4+ T cells sorted from blood. This receptor was identified in a human donor with alopecia areata. The CDR3 here is CASSLESAGFGQPQHF. In DNA, the CDR3 is TGTGCCAGCAGCTTAGAATCCGCCGGGTTCGGTCAGCCCCAGCATTTT.